This T cell receptor beta chain was recorded in a study of blood T cell repertoires in COVID-19. Original handling: How many nucleated cells were present was estimated from reference gene primer amplification. The data were produced by immunoSEQ multiplex PCR, yet TCRdb's version contains in-frame clones alone and is incomplete. D and trimming come from the DNA, and the V and J calls and clone size come from that table. The sample records around 260,000 clones, around four fifths being singletons. This TCR was recovered from a man in his sixties with acute or convalescent COVID-19. Sequenced sample: peripheral blood.

The CDR3 coding sequence is TGCAGCGCCTCAGGAGGGGCCACTGAAGCTTTCTTT. Translation gives CSASGGATEAFF. The chain links TRBV29-1 to TRBJ1-1; weak D call: TRBD1 (5 bases). The germline V gene encodes CDR1 SQVTM and CDR2 ANQGSEA. This CDR3 has 12 amino acids. V lost 7 bases, J lost 4 bases, and 13 bases lay in between.